This is a list of T cell receptor beta chains from one sample in a study of blood T cells in healthy people across ages. TCRdb recomputed calls from the 5' RACE reads with MiXCR, one row per CDR3 protein. The sample holds around 2 million distinct CDR3 sequences, more than 35% seen once. Input material: blood. The receptors were gathered from a human donor in good health. Each CDR3 is given with its conserved first and last residue. D genes are given only for firm matches. Some rows have no size entry. The others give once, few or many, or a class for an expanded clone.

V gene: TRBV3-1; J gene: TRBJ2-7; CDR3 length: 14; clone size: -; D gene: TRBD2; CDR3 DNA: TGTGCCAGCAGCCAAGTGACTAGCGGGGGAGTACAGTACTTC; CDR3 protein: CASSQVTSGGVQYF
V gene: TRBV20-1; J gene: TRBJ2-3; CDR3 length: 16; clone size: few; D gene: -; CDR3 DNA: TGCAGTGCTAGAGACTTTCGGACTCTCCTTCAAGATACGCAGTATTTT; CDR3 protein: CSARDFRTLLQDTQYF
V gene: TRBV9; J gene: TRBJ2-5; CDR3 length: 15; clone size: -; D gene: -; CDR3 DNA: TGTGCCAGCAGCGCCGACCAAATCGGAGGAGAGACCCAGTACTTC; CDR3 protein: CASSADQIGGETQYF
V gene: TRBV11-2; J gene: TRBJ2-7; CDR3 length: 16; clone size: few; D gene: -; CDR3 DNA: TGTGCCAGCAGCTTAGTGGGCGCCCCCGGCGGTTACGAGCAGTACTTC; CDR3 protein: CASSLVGAPGGYEQYF
V gene: TRBV7-8; J gene: TRBJ2-7; CDR3 length: 15; clone size: few; D gene: TRBD1; CDR3 DNA: TGTGCCAGCAGCCGGAACCGGACAGGGCACGGGGAGCAGTACTTC; CDR3 protein: CASSRNRTGHGEQYF
V gene: TRBV20-1; J gene: TRBJ2-7; CDR3 length: 13; clone size: -; D gene: -; CDR3 DNA: TGCAGTGCCTACGCAACAGGGATCTACGAGCAGTACTTC; CDR3 protein: CSAYATGIYEQYF
V gene: TRBV7-9; J gene: TRBJ1-5; CDR3 length: 16; clone size: -; D gene: -; CDR3 DNA: TGTGCCAGCAGCTTACATGGAGGAGGGAGCAATCAGCCCCAGCATTTT; CDR3 protein: CASSLHGGGSNQPQHF
V gene: TRBV7-9; J gene: TRBJ1-1; CDR3 length: 16; clone size: once; D gene: TRBD1; CDR3 DNA: TGTGCCAGCAGCTGGACAGGGACGACCTCGAACCCTGAAGCTTTCTTT; CDR3 protein: CASSWTGTTSNPEAFF
V gene: TRBV6-1; J gene: TRBJ1-1; CDR3 length: 14; clone size: -; D gene: -; CDR3 DNA: TGTGCCAGCGCGAGCCCGGCGATGAACACTGAAGCTTTCTTT; CDR3 protein: CASASPAMNTEAFF
V gene: TRBV20-1; J gene: TRBJ2-1; CDR3 length: 16; clone size: -; D gene: TRBD1; CDR3 DNA: TGCAGTGCACCGCTTTTTACAGGGGATTATTACAATGAGCAGTTCTTC; CDR3 protein: CSAPLFTGDYYNEQFF
V gene: TRBV12-3/TRBV12-4; J gene: TRBJ2-7; CDR3 length: 15; clone size: -; D gene: -; CDR3 DNA: TGTGCCAGCAGTTTAAAAGGGGCCCCTACCTACGAGCAGTACTTC; CDR3 protein: CASSLKGAPTYEQYF
V gene: TRBV2; J gene: TRBJ2-7; CDR3 length: 16; clone size: -; D gene: TRBD2; CDR3 DNA: TGTGCCAGCAGGGGGGGACTTGGGGCCGGGGGGTACGAGCAGTACTTC; CDR3 protein: CASRGGLGAGGYEQYF
V gene: TRBV10-3; J gene: TRBJ1-6; CDR3 length: 17; clone size: -; D gene: TRBD1; CDR3 DNA: TGTGCCATCAGCCGCTCCGGGACAGGGGTAAGCAATTCACCCCTCCACTTT; CDR3 protein: CAISRSGTGVSNSPLHF
V gene: TRBV7-8; J gene: TRBJ1-5; CDR3 length: 19; clone size: -; D gene: TRBD1; CDR3 DNA: TGTGCCAGCAGCTTACCCGGATCGACAGGGACTTATAGCAATCAGCCCCAGCATTTT; CDR3 protein: CASSLPGSTGTYSNQPQHF
V gene: TRBV28; J gene: TRBJ1-4; CDR3 length: 14; clone size: few; D gene: -; CDR3 DNA: TGTGCCAGCAGTATGGTTGCAACTAATGAAAAACTGTTTTTT; CDR3 protein: CASSMVATNEKLFF
V gene: TRBV9; J gene: TRBJ1-1; CDR3 length: 13; clone size: few; D gene: -; CDR3 DNA: TGTGCCAGCAGCGGTGGAGCAACTTATGAAGCTTTCTTT; CDR3 protein: CASSGGATYEAFF
V gene: TRBV5-1; J gene: TRBJ2-1; CDR3 length: 15; clone size: once; D gene: TRBD2; CDR3 DNA: TGCGCCAGCAGCTCGACACCGGGGGGATACAATGAGCAGTTCTTC; CDR3 protein: CASSSTPGGYNEQFF
V gene: TRBV7-9; J gene: TRBJ1-1; CDR3 length: 14; clone size: -; D gene: -; CDR3 DNA: TGTGCCAGCAGCTTCATACGGGGAGTTGGGGAAGCTTTCTTT; CDR3 protein: CASSFIRGVGEAFF
V gene: TRBV30; J gene: TRBJ2-5; CDR3 length: 16; clone size: -; D gene: TRBD2; CDR3 DNA: TGTGCCTGGAGTGTTGGTAGCGGGGGGCCTCAAGAGACCCAGTACTTC; CDR3 protein: CAWSVGSGGPQETQYF
V gene: TRBV4-2; J gene: TRBJ2-1; CDR3 length: 13; clone size: few; D gene: -; CDR3 DNA: TGTGCCAGCAGCCACCCTTGGGACTATGAGCAGTTCTTC; CDR3 protein: CASSHPWDYEQFF
V gene: TRBV12-3/TRBV12-4; J gene: TRBJ2-5; CDR3 length: 16; clone size: -; D gene: TRBD2; CDR3 DNA: TGTGCCAGCAGGAGTTCGGCGGGGGGGCTGGACAATGAGCAGTACTTC; CDR3 protein: CASRSSAGGLDNEQYF
V gene: TRBV6-5; J gene: TRBJ2-7; CDR3 length: 17; clone size: many; D gene: -; CDR3 DNA: TGTGCCAGCAGTTACTCATTTGGAGGGGGGATGCCATACGAGCAGTACTTC; CDR3 protein: CASSYSFGGGMPYEQYF
V gene: TRBV6-2/TRBV6-3; J gene: TRBJ2-3; CDR3 length: 11; clone size: few; D gene: -; CDR3 DNA: TGTGCCAGCACGAATGCAAATACGCAGTATTTT; CDR3 protein: CASTNANTQYF
V gene: TRBV7-2; J gene: TRBJ1-5; CDR3 length: 13; clone size: -; D gene: -; CDR3 DNA: TGTGCCAGCAGCACAACGTGGAATCAGCCCCAGCATTTT; CDR3 protein: CASSTTWNQPQHF
V gene: TRBV11-2; J gene: TRBJ2-7; CDR3 length: 14; clone size: -; D gene: -; CDR3 DNA: TGTGCCAGCAGCGGGTCGGGGAGAGTGTACGAGCAGTACTTC; CDR3 protein: CASSGSGRVYEQYF
V gene: TRBV12-3/TRBV12-4; J gene: TRBJ2-7; CDR3 length: 17; clone size: -; D gene: TRBD2; CDR3 DNA: TGTGCCAGCAGTCCCGGGACTAGCGGGGATCTTCGCTACGAGCAGTACTTC; CDR3 protein: CASSPGTSGDLRYEQYF
V gene: TRBV14; J gene: TRBJ1-1; CDR3 length: 12; clone size: once; D gene: -; CDR3 DNA: TGTGCCAGCAGCTCCCTTTCGCTTGAAGCTTTCTTT; CDR3 protein: CASSSLSLEAFF
V gene: TRBV27; J gene: TRBJ2-3; CDR3 length: 14; clone size: -; D gene: -; CDR3 DNA: TGTGCCAGCAGTTATTGGGGTCCCTCAGATACGCAGTATTTT; CDR3 protein: CASSYWGPSDTQYF
V gene: TRBV4-3; J gene: TRBJ2-6; CDR3 length: 19; clone size: -; D gene: -; CDR3 DNA: TGCGCCAGCACCTATACCTTTGGCCCCAGGGAGTCTGGGGCCAACGTCCTGACTTTC; CDR3 protein: CASTYTFGPRESGANVLTF